The entry below gives a single TCR beta chain sequence along with its context. This sample is part of a study of blood T cell repertoires in COVID-19. Method: immunoSEQ multiplex PCR; TCRdb's copy keeps in-frame clones and lacks some. The sample lists some 150,000 clones, around 84% occurring once. Trimming pared 5 bases from V and 3 bases from J, leaving 8 bases between. CDR3 length: 13 amino acids. Germline values: CDR1 WSHSY, CDR2 SAAADI. What was sequenced was peripheral blood. The TCR originated in a human donor in a cohort sampled during active COVID-19. The chain links TRBV10-2 to TRBJ1-3, with D perhaps matching TRBD1 (6 bases). DNA for the CDR3: TGCGCCAGCAGTTCGGACAGTGGAAACACCATATATTTT. Its protein is CASSSDSGNTIYF.